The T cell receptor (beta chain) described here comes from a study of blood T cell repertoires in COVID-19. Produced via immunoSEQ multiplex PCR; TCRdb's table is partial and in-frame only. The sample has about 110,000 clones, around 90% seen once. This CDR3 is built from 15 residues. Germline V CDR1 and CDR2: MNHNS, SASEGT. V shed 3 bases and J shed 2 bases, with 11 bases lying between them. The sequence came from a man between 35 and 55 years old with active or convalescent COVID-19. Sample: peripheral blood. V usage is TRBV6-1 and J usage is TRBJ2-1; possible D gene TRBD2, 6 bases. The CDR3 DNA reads TGTGCCAGCAGTGACGGGAGAGCCCCCTACAATGAGCAGTTCTTC. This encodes CASSDGRAPYNEQFF.